This entry lists 7 T cell receptor beta chains sequenced from one sample in a study of shared clonotypes between healthy human individuals. The table came from immunoSEQ multiplex PCR; TCRdb's copy has only in-frame clones and leaves some out. The data show 600,000 or so clones, 98% seen once. CD45RO-negative, CCR7-positively selected cells formed the naive CD8 fraction, excluding terminally differentiated effector memory CD45RA+ cells. Sequenced material: naive CD8+ T cells sorted from blood. The source is a man aged 30 to 45 in good health.

This chain links TRBV29-1 with TRBJ2-1; 12 bases are a match to TRBD2. This CDR3 has 15 amino acids. The germline V gene encodes CDR1 SQVTM and CDR2 ANQGSEA. V shed 7 bases and J 7 bases; nucleotides not matched to a gene: 11. CDR3 sequence reads: CSERDLTSGSNEQFF. In DNA, the CDR3 is TGCAGCGAAAGAGACCTGACTAGCGGGAGTAATGAGCAGTTCTTC.

This rearrangement joins TRBV5-1 to TRBJ1-1, with D perhaps matching TRBD1 (5 bases). The CDR3 runs to 15 residues. Germline V gene lookup returns CDR1 SGHRS and CDR2 YFSETQ. The V and J ends lost 0 bases and 6 bases respectively, with 15 bases between them. The CDR3 region is CASSLAAGRYSEAFF. Here the CDR3 DNA reads TGCGCCAGCAGCTTGGCGGCAGGGCGGTACTCTGAAGCTTTCTTT. Complete variable domain (other parts from reference TRBV5-1 and TRBJ1-1): KAGVTQTPRYLIKTRGQQVTLSCSPISGHRSVSWYQQTPGQGLQFLFEYFSETQRNKGNFPGRFSGRQFSNSRSEMNVSTLELGDSALYLCASSLAAGRYSEAFFGQGTRLTVV.

The rearrangement uses TRBV6-1 and TRBJ1-2; D is ambiguous. This CDR3 has 13 amino acids. Per germline, CDR1 MNHNS and CDR2 SASEGT. V was shortened by 4 bases and J by 1 base, with 7 bases between the two germline ends. As DNA, the CDR3 is TGTGCCAGCAGTGTTAGACATAACTATGGCTACACCTTC. Translating gives CASSVRHNYGYTF.

This clone was seen just once. This rearrangement joins TRBV5-6 to TRBJ1-5, with 9 nucleotides matching TRBD1. Losses at the gene ends were 2 bases for V and 6 bases for J; bases not matched to a gene: 9. Germline lookup yields CDR1 SGHDT and CDR2 YYEEEE. CDR3 length: 16 amino acids. CDR3 DNA sequence: TGTGCCAGCAGCTTTTGGGACAGGGTAGACAGTCAGCCCCAGCATTTT. Its translation: CASSFWDRVDSQPQHF.

The rearrangement joins TRBV11-2 to TRBJ2-7, with TRBD2 identical over 12 bases. V lost 5 bases and J lost 3; bases outside the gene matches: 8. In germline, CDR1 is SGHAT, CDR2 FQNNGV. This CDR3 region has 16 residues. The CDR3 DNA is TGTGCCAGCAGCCACAAGACTAGCGGGAGTTACTACGAGCAGTACTTC. Amino acid sequence: CASSHKTSGSYYEQYF.

The chain is built from TRBV5-5 and TRBJ1-1, with a possible D match to TRBD1 (5 bases). The V end lost 4 bases, the J end lost 3 bases, and 13 bases lay between the germline ends. The CDR3 consists of 14 residues. The germline gives CDR1 SGHKS, CDR2 YYEKEE (reference sequence). The CDR3 sequence: CASSPWTGDTEAFF. The CDR3 coding sequence is TGTGCCAGCAGCCCGTGGACGGGGGACACTGAAGCTTTCTTT.

In regard to this clone: Other nucleotide sequences from this sample produce the same CDR3. CDR3 region: CASSTGNTEAFF. In DNA, the CDR3 is TGTGCCAGTAGTACGGGGAACACTGAAGCTTTCTTT. The chain joins TRBV19 to TRBJ1-1; D is undetermined. The CDR3 length is 12 residues. Germline CDR1 and CDR2: LNHDA and SQIVND (reference sequence). The V end was cut by 4 bases, the J end by 1 base, with 4 bases between.